Below, 28 T cell receptor beta chains from the same sample are listed, as sequenced in a study of identical twins (dated by TCRdb to the mid-2010s). Libraries were made using 5' RACE. This sample was sequenced with an Illumina HiSeq 2000. In TCRdb, the public reads were trimmed at Q25 with fastp and aligned with MiXCR, with productive beta chains retained. Entries that share a CDR3 protein sequence are merged under the most common genes and DNA. The sample records about 220,000 distinct CDR3 sequences, approximately 5.9% of which are singletons. The ten largest clones represent roughly 15% of the sample. These records were also assigned to another study, of T cells expressing NK-cell markers.

The sample consisted of CD8+ T cells sorted from blood. The receptors shown here come from a woman aged 18-35 years in good health.

This sequence joins TRBV12-3 or TRBV12-4 and TRBJ2-2, with TRBD2 as a possible D gene (6 bases). Trimming shortened V by 7 bases and J by 5 bases, and 14 bases separated the two germline ends. This CDR3 comprises 14 residues. CDR3 coding DNA: TGTGCCAGCATCCCCCGACTAGGGACCGGGGAGCTGTTTTTT. This gives the protein CASIPRLGTGELFF.

This clonotype has just a few counts. The chain recombines TRBV5-6 with TRBJ1-1; no clear D gene. Per the germline V gene, CDR1 is SGHDT and CDR2 is YYEEEE. V was shortened by 1 base and J by 0 bases, with 4 bases between the two germline ends. The CDR3 length is 13 residues. CDR3 sequence: CASSLFVNTEAFF. The CDR3 nucleotides are TGTGCCAGCAGCTTGTTTGTGAACACTGAAGCTTTCTTT.

V gene TRBV12-3 or TRBV12-4 combines with J gene TRBJ1-1, with no clear D. The CDR3 runs 14 residues. V lost 3 bases to trimming and J lost 5 bases, with 13 bases between them. Written as DNA, the CDR3 is TGTGCCAGCAGTTTCACCTCTGGCGGGACTGAAGCTTTCTTT. Residues: CASSFTSGGTEAFF.

There are a few counts of this clonotype. V usage is TRBV7-9 and J usage is TRBJ2-7, with a weak D call TRBD1 (5 bases). The germline V and J ends were trimmed by 3 bases and 0 bases, with 9 bases remaining between them. CDR3 length: 14 residues. Germline CDR1 and CDR2: SEHNR and FQNEAQ (reference sequence). CDR3 in amino acids: CASSFPRVSYEQYF. CDR3 sequence (DNA): TGTGCCAGCAGCTTTCCCAGGGTCTCCTACGAGCAGTACTTC. The full variable domain, rest sourced from reference TRBV7-9 and TRBJ2-7, is DTGVSQNPRHKITKRGQNVTFRCDPISEHNRLYWYRQTLGQGPEFLTYFQNEAQLEKSRLLSDRFSAERPKGSFSTLEIQRTEQGDSAMYLCASSFPRVSYEQYFGPGTRLTVT.

This clonotype has a count of ten or more. The chain employs TRBV30 and TRBJ2-2; D call uncertain. The germline V gene has CDR1 GTSNPN and CDR2 SVGIG (reference sequence). V dropped 0 bases and J dropped 8 bases, with 7 bases sitting between them. This CDR3 has 12 residues. CDR3 amino acids: CAWSVRSGELFF. The CDR3 nucleotides read TGTGCCTGGAGTGTAAGGTCGGGGGAGCTGTTTTTT.

The chain uses TRBV27 and TRBJ2-1; 10 nucleotides align to TRBD2. The CDR3 totals 16 residues. Germline trimming cut 6 bases from V and 10 bases from J; bases unmatched to any gene: 15. Germline V gene lookup returns CDR1 MNHEY and CDR2 SMNVEV (reference sequence). CDR3 residues: CASSPSGRAGVLEQFF. The CDR3 DNA sequence: TGTGCCAGCAGCCCAAGCGGGAGGGCCGGAGTTCTAGAGCAGTTCTTC.

The gene calls are TRBV7-2 and TRBJ2-1; possibly TRBD2 for D (6 bases). The CDR3 runs 14 residues. V dropped 4 bases and J dropped 8 bases, with 15 bases sitting between them. Germline loops: CDR1 SGHTA, CDR2 FQGNSA. Here the CDR3 reads CASSWGGVNDEQFF. In DNA, the CDR3 is TGTGCCAGCAGCTGGGGCGGGGTGAATGATGAGCAGTTCTTC.

This clonotype came up a few times. V usage is TRBV7-9 and J usage is TRBJ2-3; D is uncertain. Germline V gene data show CDR1 as SEHNR and CDR2 as FQNEAQ (reference sequence). V lost 7 bases, J lost 0 bases, and 17 bases lay in between. CDR3 length: 16 residues. The CDR3 here is CASKIGRQSSTDTQYF. DNA for the CDR3: TGTGCCAGCAAAATAGGGCGGCAGTCTAGCACAGATACGCAGTATTTT.

The V call is TRBV5-6, the J call TRBJ2-3, with D perhaps matching TRBD2 (5 bases). Germline CDR1 is SGHDT and CDR2 is YYEEEE. V was shortened by 4 bases and J by 0 bases, with 12 bases between the two germline ends. This CDR3 has 15 residues. The DNA for the CDR3 is TGTGCCAGCAGCCCTCTAGCAGTTAGCACAGATACGCAGTATTTT. This sequence encodes CASSPLAVSTDTQYF.

This clonotype has more than one count but fewer than ten. This chain joins TRBV12-3 or TRBV12-4 and TRBJ1-1; 8 bases are shared with TRBD1. Trimming cost V 5 bases and J 5 bases; bases outside gene matches: 13. The CDR3 has 16 residues. The CDR3 nucleotides read TGTGCCAGCAGTGGGGGACAGGAGGGATTAAAAACTGAAGCTTTCTTT. Protein: CASSGGQEGLKTEAFF.

This chain's CDR3 is CASSLVGPTDTQYF. The CDR3 DNA is TGTGCCAGCAGTTTAGTCGGGCCCACAGATACGCAGTATTTT. The chain couples TRBV12-3 or TRBV12-4 to TRBJ2-3; D ambiguous. V lost 1 base, J lost 2 bases, and 7 bases lay in between. The CDR3 loop spans 14 amino acids.

The V call is TRBV15, the J call TRBJ1-2, with D possibly being TRBD1 (5 bases). CDR3 length: 14 amino acids. V shed 5 bases and J shed 8 bases, with 18 bases lying between them. CDR1 and CDR2 from the germline V gene are LNHNV and YYDKDF (reference sequence). In DNA, the CDR3 is TGTGCCACCAGCCGGAGGGGCTCGGTGGAGGGCTACACCTTC. This translates into CATSRRGSVEGYTF.

The chain has TRBV6-6 and TRBJ1-2, with unresolved D. Germline lookup yields CDR1 MNHNY and CDR2 SVGAGI (reference sequence). V lost 8 bases and J lost 4, with 14 bases in between. The CDR3 extends over 13 amino acids. CDR3 DNA: TGTGCCAGCGGCCCAGGAGATTTCTATGGCTACACCTTC. Amino acid sequence: CASGPGDFYGYTF.

This chain links TRBV12-3 or TRBV12-4 with TRBJ2-1; D gene uncertain. The CDR3 is 12 amino acids. The germline V and J ends were trimmed by 3 bases and 10 bases, with 10 bases remaining between them. The CDR3 DNA follows: TGTGCCAGCAGTTTCTCCTTGAACGAGCAGTTCTTC. It specifies CASSFSLNEQFF.

The table lists this clonotype with a few counts. The chain couples TRBV27 to TRBJ2-7, with D unclear. This CDR3 has 13 amino acids. V lost 5 bases, J lost 4 bases, and 12 bases lay in between. Germline CDR1 reads MNHEY; CDR2 reads SMNVEV (reference sequence). This CDR3 reads CASSPKDGYEQYF. CDR3 in DNA: TGTGCCAGCAGTCCGAAGGACGGATACGAGCAGTACTTC.

This chain connects TRBV20-1 to TRBJ1-2; D gene uncertain. CDR3 length equals 9 residues. Germline lookup yields CDR1 DFQATT and CDR2 SNEGSKA (reference sequence). Trimming took 4 bases from V and 7 from J, leaving 4 bases between them. The CDR3 region has the DNA TGCAGTGCTAAGCGTGGCTACACCTTC. Amino acid sequence: CSAKRGYTF.

The gene calls are TRBV30 and TRBJ2-7; 9 nucleotides match TRBD2. CDR1 and CDR2 (germline): GTSNPN, SVGIG (reference sequence). Trimming cost V 5 bases and J 0 bases; bases outside gene matches: 2. CDR3 length: 13 residues. CDR3 coding DNA: TGTGCCTGGGGACTAGCGCTCTCCTACGAGCAGTACTTC. Protein sequence: CAWGLALSYEQYF.

This clonotype was seen many times. This sequence joins TRBV10-2 and TRBJ2-1, with TRBD2 as a possible D gene (6 bases). This CDR3 contains 13 residues. The germline V gene has CDR1 WSHSY and CDR2 SAAADI. V was clipped by 5 bases and J by 8 bases, with 13 bases between them. The CDR3 region is CASSFTSTHEQFF. Written as DNA, the CDR3 is TGCGCCAGCAGTTTCACTAGCACCCATGAGCAGTTCTTC.

The sample holds a few counts of this clonotype. The genes are TRBV11-3 and TRBJ2-2, with D maybe TRBD1 (7 bases). CDR1 and CDR2 from the germline V gene are SGHNT and YENEEA. Trimming removed 11 bases from V and 1 base from J, with 14 bases in between. CDR3 length equals 14 residues. The CDR3 region is CAGGTEENTGELFF. As DNA, the CDR3 is TGTGCCGGGGGGACAGAGGAGAACACCGGGGAGCTGTTTTTT.

This clonotype has only a few counts. The V and J genes are TRBV6-5 and TRBJ2-1; TRBD2 matches at 9 bases. With 0 bases clipped from V and 5 bases from J, the junction kept 5 bases outside the gene matches. The CDR3 spans 16 residues. Germline V gene sequence: CDR1 MNHEY, CDR2 SVGAGI. The CDR3 loop is CASSYSFSGRNNEQFF. As DNA, the CDR3 is TGTGCCAGCAGTTACTCGTTCAGCGGGAGGAACAATGAGCAGTTCTTC.

The chain couples TRBV20-1 to TRBJ2-7, with 7 bases identical to TRBD2. V lost 5 bases, J lost 2 bases, and 12 bases stayed unmatched. The germline gives CDR1 DFQATT, CDR2 SNEGSKA (reference sequence). CDR3 size: 15 residues. Written as DNA, the CDR3 is TGCAGTGCTCCTGGCCGTGGGGGGAGGGCCTACGAGCAGTACTTC. Translated: CSAPGRGGRAYEQYF.

The chain has TRBV27 and TRBJ2-7; D is possibly TRBD1 or TRBD2 (5 bases each). The germline gives CDR1 MNHEY, CDR2 SMNVEV (reference sequence). V gave up 6 bases and J gave up 2 bases, with 14 bases separating them. The CDR3 covers 14 residues. The CDR3 sequence is CASSSGTHTYEQYF. For the CDR3, the DNA is TGTGCCAGCAGCTCGGGGACCCACACCTACGAGCAGTACTTC.

This clonotype turned up a few times. The chain recombines TRBV20-1 with TRBJ1-5; the match to TRBD1 covers 8 bases. The CDR3 is 16 residues long. Germline values: CDR1 DFQATT, CDR2 SNEGSKA (reference sequence). V was pared by 0 bases and J by 3 bases, with 7 bases of the junction left unmatched. The CDR3 spells CSAREVPGGTNQPQHF. CDR3 nucleotide sequence: TGCAGTGCTAGAGAAGTCCCAGGGGGCACCAATCAGCCCCAGCATTTT.

The sample holds one count of this clonotype. The J gene is TRBJ2-7, the V gene TRBV5-6, with D unclear. The CDR3 has 14 amino acids. Germline assignment: CDR1 SGHDT and CDR2 YYEEEE. Trimming pared 0 bases from V and 5 bases from J, leaving 12 bases between. The CDR3: CASSLGSAVHEQYF. The DNA for the CDR3 is TGTGCCAGCAGCTTGGGGTCCGCGGTCCACGAGCAGTACTTC.

This sequence joins TRBV6-2 or TRBV6-3 and TRBJ1-2; D gene uncertain. The germline V gene encodes CDR1 MNHEY and CDR2 SVGEGT. This CDR3 is built from 13 residues. Trimming shortened V by 0 bases and J by 6 bases, and 8 bases separated the two germline ends. CDR3 nucleotide sequence: TGTGCCAGCAGTTACTCGATTACAGATGGCTACACCTTC. This codes for CASSYSITDGYTF.

This clonotype occurred a few times. One end of the junction varies from germline; a read error may be responsible. This chain joins TRBV27 and TRBJ2-3; 9 positions match TRBD2. The CDR3 loop spans 14 amino acids. In germline, CDR1 is MNHEY, CDR2 SMNVEV (reference sequence). This CDR3 reads CTAGGSGGADTQYF. The CDR3 DNA reads TGCACTGCAGGGGGTAGCGGGGGCGCAGATACGCAGTATTTT.

This clonotype was counted ten times or more. This chain connects TRBV29-1 to TRBJ2-7, with 9 bases identical to TRBD1. J gave up 6 bases and V 2 bases, and 8 bases lay outside the gene matches. The germline V gene has CDR1 SQVTM and CDR2 ANQGSEA. The CDR3 has 14 amino acids. CDR3 in DNA: TGCAGCGTTGAACATCCGGGACAGGGTCGCGAGCAGTACTTC. Translated, it gives CSVEHPGQGREQYF.

The chain employs TRBV11-2 and TRBJ2-3; TRBD1 is a possible D gene (5 bases). CDR3 size: 13 residues. V was shortened by 0 bases and J by 6 bases, with 7 bases between the two germline ends. CDR1 and CDR2 from the germline V gene are SGHAT and FQNNGV. The CDR3 is CASSLEGRDTQYF. The CDR3 DNA reads TGTGCCAGCAGCTTAGAGGGGCGCGATACGCAGTATTTT.